This is a list of T cell receptor beta chains from one sample in a study of blood T cell repertoires in COVID-19. TCRdb keeps only in-frame clones here, not all; method: immunoSEQ multiplex PCR. The table includes hundreds of thousands of clones, 85% to 90% detected once. The sample was peripheral blood. The receptors were gathered from a woman aged 40 to 50 with COVID-19, enrolled during active disease. CDR3s include the opening cysteine and the closing phenylalanine or tryptophan. A D gene is named only where the DNA matches it firmly. Only part of the rows carry a size: once, few, many, or a class if the clone is expanded.

clone_size j_call d_call v_call cdr3_nt cdr3_aa
NA TRBJ2-7 NA TRBV7-2 TGTGCCAGCAGCTTAGAGGCTAGCGTATCCTACGAGCAGTACTTC CASSLEASVSYEQYF
NA TRBJ2-7 TRBD1 TRBV27 TGTGCCAGCAGTTTATCCGGGACAGGGCACTACGAGCAGTACTTC CASSLSGTGHYEQYF
NA TRBJ2-2 NA TRBV12-5 TGTGCTAGTGGCCCCCAGGGAACCGGGGAGCTGTTTTTT CASGPQGTGELFF
NA TRBJ1-1 TRBD1 TRBV24-1 TGTGCCACCAGCATGACAGGGGGCACTGAAGCTTTCTTT CATSMTGGTEAFF
NA TRBJ1-1 NA TRBV15 TGTGCCACCAGCCCCCTAGAGACCCAAATTGGGGCTTTCTTT CATSPLETQIGAFF
NA TRBJ2-2 NA TRBV12-3/TRBV12-4 TGTGCCAGCAGTTTAGGGCAGTCCGGGGAGCTGTTTTTT CASSLGQSGELFF
NA TRBJ1-1 TRBD1 TRBV7-9 TGTGCCAGCAGCGGGGACAGCGAAGCTTTCTTT CASSGDSEAFF
NA TRBJ2-1 TRBD2 TRBV7-9 TGTGCCACCCTTTCGACTAGCTACGGTGAGCAGTTCTTC CATLSTSYGEQFF
NA TRBJ1-4 NA TRBV28 TGTGCCAGCAGCAGGACCCGGGGGAGTGAAAAACTGTTTTTT CASSRTRGSEKLFF
NA TRBJ2-1 TRBD1 TRBV5-1 TGCGCCAGCAGCCCTCAGAGGGGGCCCGGTGAGCAGTTCTTC CASSPQRGPGEQFF
NA TRBJ2-7 NA TRBV27 TGTGCCAGCAGAACTAAGGGAGCCTACGAGCAGTACTTC CASRTKGAYEQYF
NA TRBJ2-1 NA TRBV28 TGTGCCAGCAGACACCGAGGCGAAGCTTTCAATGAGCAGTTCTTC CASRHRGEAFNEQFF
NA TRBJ1-2 NA TRBV5-8 TGTGCCAGCAGCTCCGGGTTTTATGGCTACACCTTC CASSSGFYGYTF
NA TRBJ1-1 NA TRBV2 TGTGCCGCCTCGGGGGTCCCCACTGAAGCTTTCTTT CAASGVPTEAFF
once TRBJ1-1 NA TRBV2 TGTGCCAGCAGGGAGACAGGTACTATGAACACTGAAGCTTTCTTT CASRETGTMNTEAFF
once TRBJ2-3 TRBD2 TRBV28 TGTGCCAGCAGTTTATGGGGGGGGACGGTCGATGACACAGATACGCAGTATTTT CASSLWGGTVDDTDTQYF
once TRBJ2-3 TRBD2 TRBV7-6 TGTGCCAGCAGCTTATTCCCCTTTGCGCGGGAGGCCCGCACAGATACGCAGTATTTT CASSLFPFAREARTDTQYF
NA TRBJ1-1 NA TRBV6-5 TGTGCCAGCAGTCCAACCTGGGGGGACACTGAAGCTTTCTTT CASSPTWGDTEAFF
once TRBJ2-5 NA TRBV19 TGTGCCAGTAGTATTGACACGAACCAAGAGACCCAGTACTTC CASSIDTNQETQYF
once TRBJ2-7 TRBD1 TRBV30 TGTGCCTGGGTACAGGGGTCCTACGAGCAGTACTTC CAWVQGSYEQYF
NA TRBJ1-2 NA TRBV29-1 TGCAGCGTTGAGGGGCCGGCGCGTGGCTACACCTTC CSVEGPARGYTF
NA TRBJ2-6 NA TRBV5-1 TGCGCCAGCAGCCCACAAGAGACAGGTCTCTCTGGGGCCAACGTCCTGACTTTC CASSPQETGLSGANVLTF
NA TRBJ2-1 NA TRBV7-9 TGTGCCAGCAGCCTGCAAAGTATTGACAGCTCCTACAATGAGCAGTTCTTC CASSLQSIDSSYNEQFF
NA TRBJ1-2 TRBD1 TRBV5-6 TGTGCCAGCAGCGGGGGGACAGGGGACTATGGCTACACCTTC CASSGGTGDYGYTF
NA TRBJ2-2 TRBD2 TRBV18 TGTGCCAGCTCACCGATAGCGGGAGATACCGGGGAGCTGTTTTTT CASSPIAGDTGELFF
once TRBJ1-6 TRBD1 TRBV18 TGTGCCAGCTCACCAGACAGGGGGTCTCCACCCCTCCACTTT CASSPDRGSPPLHF
NA TRBJ2-7 NA TRBV4-3 TGCGCCAGCAGCCCCGGAACAGGTGCCTACGAGCAGTACTTC CASSPGTGAYEQYF
NA TRBJ1-4 TRBD1 TRBV27 TGTGCCAGCAGTTTTCAAGGACAGGGGGCCGAAAAACTGTTTTTT CASSFQGQGAEKLFF
NA TRBJ2-5 TRBD2 TRBV24-1 TGTGCCACCAGTGATTCGAGACTAGCGGGAGACGAAGAGACCCAGTACTTC CATSDSRLAGDEETQYF
NA TRBJ1-2 TRBD1 TRBV5-1 TGCGCCAGCAGCTTGTTCGACAGGGGGGACGGCTACACCTTC CASSLFDRGDGYTF
NA TRBJ1-6 NA TRBV7-2 TGTGCCAGCAGCCCCGAGAGGACGGGGTCACCCCTCCACTTT CASSPERTGSPLHF
NA TRBJ2-1 NA TRBV5-1 TGCGCCAGCAGCTTGGAGATTCGACTAGAAAAGAGGAATGAGCAGTTCTTC CASSLEIRLEKRNEQFF
once TRBJ2-1 TRBD1 TRBV7-3 TGTGCCAGCAGCTACGGACAGGGGAAGTACAATGAGCAGTTCTTC CASSYGQGKYNEQFF
NA TRBJ2-1 TRBD1 TRBV29-1 TGCAGCTCCTTATCCGGGACAGATCAGAATGAGCAGTTCTTC CSSLSGTDQNEQFF
NA TRBJ2-2 TRBD1 TRBV2 TGTGCCAGCAGTCCCATTCAGGGGGACACCGGGGAGCTGTTTTTT CASSPIQGDTGELFF
NA TRBJ2-1 TRBD2 TRBV6-2/TRBV6-3 TGTGCCAGCAGTTCCCCCACCGGACGGGCGTTGACGGGGAGGGATGAGCAGTTCTTC CASSSPTGRALTGRDEQFF
once TRBJ1-3 NA TRBV9 TGTGCCAGCAGCAGAGGGAGGGCTGGAAACACCATATATTTT CASSRGRAGNTIYF
NA TRBJ2-7 TRBD2 TRBV25-1 TGTGCCAGCAGTGACCAAGGCGGGACTAGAGCCTACGAGCAGTACTTC CASSDQGGTRAYEQYF
NA TRBJ2-5 NA TRBV6-2/TRBV6-3 TGTGCCAGCAGTTACTTCGGTCCAGAGACCCAGTACTTC CASSYFGPETQYF
NA TRBJ1-2 NA TRBV12-3/TRBV12-4 TGTGCCAGTGACAGTTACTATGGCTACACCTTC CASDSYYGYTF
NA TRBJ2-2 NA TRBV9 TGTGCCAGCAGCAGACTTGGACAGTCCACCGGGGAGCTGTTTTTT CASSRLGQSTGELFF
NA TRBJ1-4 NA TRBV5-1 TGCGCCAGCAGCGTTGGCTCCGAGGGCGAAAAACTGTTTTTT CASSVGSEGEKLFF
NA TRBJ1-2 NA TRBV6-2/TRBV6-3 TGTGCCAGCAGTTACCCAGGGCGTCCCTATGGCTACACCTTC CASSYPGRPYGYTF
NA TRBJ2-6 TRBD2 TRBV10-3 TGTGCCATCAGCCAGCGGGGAACGGCAGACTCTGGGGCCAACGTCCTGACTTTC CAISQRGTADSGANVLTF
NA TRBJ2-5 TRBD1 TRBV27 TGTGCCAGCAGTACTCACAGGGGCCAAGAGACCCAGTACTTC CASSTHRGQETQYF
once TRBJ2-1 NA TRBV5-1 TGCGCCAGCAGCTCAACAGGGGAGGCCTACAATGAGCAGTTCTTC CASSSTGEAYNEQFF
NA TRBJ2-5 NA TRBV2 TGTGCCAGCAGTGAAGGGGTCGGGAAAGAGACCCAGTACTTC CASSEGVGKETQYF
NA TRBJ1-1 NA TRBV19 TGTGCCAGTACCAGGCTACTTCCCATGAACACTGAAGCTTTCTTT CASTRLLPMNTEAFF
NA TRBJ1-1 NA TRBV6-5 TGTGCCAGCAGTCCCTATCGGGGGAACACTGAAGCTTTCTTT CASSPYRGNTEAFF
NA TRBJ1-2 NA TRBV5-1 TGCGCCAGCAGCTCCGACAGGCACGGCTACACCTTC CASSSDRHGYTF